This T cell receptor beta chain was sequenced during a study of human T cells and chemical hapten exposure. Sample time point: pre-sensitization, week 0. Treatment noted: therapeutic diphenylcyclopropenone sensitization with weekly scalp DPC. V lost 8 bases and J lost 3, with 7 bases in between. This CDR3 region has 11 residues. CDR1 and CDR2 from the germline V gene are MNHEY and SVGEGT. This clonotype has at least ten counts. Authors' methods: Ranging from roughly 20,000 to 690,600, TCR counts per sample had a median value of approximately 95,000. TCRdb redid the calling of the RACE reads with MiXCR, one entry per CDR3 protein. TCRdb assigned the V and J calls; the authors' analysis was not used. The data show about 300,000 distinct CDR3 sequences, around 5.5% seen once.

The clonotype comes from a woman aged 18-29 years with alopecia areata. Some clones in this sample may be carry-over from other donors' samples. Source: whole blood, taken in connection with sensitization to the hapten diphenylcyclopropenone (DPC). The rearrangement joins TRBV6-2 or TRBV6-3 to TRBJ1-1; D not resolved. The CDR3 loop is CASRRYTEAFF. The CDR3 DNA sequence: TGTGCCAGCCGCAGATACACTGAAGCTTTCTTT.